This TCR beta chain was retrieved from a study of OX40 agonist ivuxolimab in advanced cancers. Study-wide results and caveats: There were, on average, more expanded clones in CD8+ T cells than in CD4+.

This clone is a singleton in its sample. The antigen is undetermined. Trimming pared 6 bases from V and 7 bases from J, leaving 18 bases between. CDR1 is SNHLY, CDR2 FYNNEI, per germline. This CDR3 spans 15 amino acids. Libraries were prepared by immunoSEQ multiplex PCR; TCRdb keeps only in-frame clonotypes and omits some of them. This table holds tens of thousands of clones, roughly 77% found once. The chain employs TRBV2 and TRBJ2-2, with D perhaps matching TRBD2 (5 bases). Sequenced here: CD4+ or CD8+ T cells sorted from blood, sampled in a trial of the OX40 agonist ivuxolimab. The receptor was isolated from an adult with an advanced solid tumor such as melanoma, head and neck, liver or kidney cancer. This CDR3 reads CASRVEGIGSGELFF. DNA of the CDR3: TGTGCCAGCAGGGTTGAGGGTATTGGAAGCGGGGAGCTGTTTTTT.